This TCR beta chain was sequenced during a study of T cells in women clearing cervical HPV infection. Study background: HLA type stays a possible confounder, typing being limited.

V gave up 4 bases and J gave up 3 bases; unmatched junction bases: 13. Germline loops: CDR1 SGHRS, CDR2 YFSETQ. The CDR3 sequence is 17 residues long. A word on this clone: Coverage ceases 3 residues before the CDR3 finishes, and the germline J gene fills in the end.

Measured with immunoSEQ multiplex PCR; TCRdb has only the in-frame clones, and not every one. Its table records 45,000 to 55,000 clones. The TCR was taken from a woman between 18 and 70 years old with a cervical HPV16 infection that either progressed to CIN3+ or cleared (not recorded which). The material sequenced was blood buffy coat. The chain has TRBV5-1 and TRBJ1-5; 7 positions agree with TRBD1. The sequenced part of the CDR3 DNA is TGCGCCAGCAGCCCCGGGTCAGGGGGTCTATACAATCAGCCC. This codes for CASSPGSGGLYNQP. Given in full, the CDR3 is CASSPGSGGLYNQPQHF.